A single sample gave rise to the 4 T cell receptor beta chains below, sequenced in a study of beta chain features in type 1 diabetes. All of the isolated RNA was reverse transcribed, so expressed TCRB transcripts were sequenced. Generated by immunoSEQ multiplex PCR, the TCRdb table keeps only in-frame clones and is missing some. This table has over 120,000 clones, roughly a tenth appearing once. Sequenced sample: naive CD4+ T cells from blood. The receptors originated from a man aged 18 to 29 in good health.

This sequence joins TRBV7-2 and TRBJ1-5, with TRBD1 as a possible D gene (5 bases). CDR3 size: 16 residues. Germline CDR1 is SGHTA and CDR2 is FQGNSA. The V end was cut by 1 base, the J end by 0 bases, with 10 bases between. CDR3 in amino acids: CASSLVSGASNQPQHF. As DNA, the CDR3 is TGTGCCAGCAGCTTAGTTTCTGGGGCTAGCAATCAGCCCCAGCATTTT.

This chain uses TRBV5-1 with TRBJ1-3; 9 positions match TRBD1. Germline CDR1 reads SGHRS; CDR2 reads YFSETQ. CDR3 size: 15 residues. Losses at the gene ends were 0 bases for V and 2 bases for J; bases not matched to a gene: 0. CDR3 residues: CASSLGDRAGNTIYF. The CDR3 nucleotides are TGCGCCAGCAGCTTGGGGGACAGGGCTGGAAACACCATATATTTT.

The chain joins TRBV7-2 to TRBJ1-5; 7 bases are shared with TRBD1. The CDR3 is 16 residues long. J gave up 10 bases and V 6 bases, and 18 bases lay outside the gene matches. The germline gives CDR1 SGHTA, CDR2 FQGNSA. The CDR3 spells CASRMSYRGPSIPQHF. The CDR3 DNA sequence: TGTGCCAGCAGGATGTCCTACAGGGGCCCATCAATCCCCCAGCATTTT. The full variable domain, completed using reference TRBV7-2 and TRBJ1-5, is GAGVSQSPSNKVTEKGKDVELRCDPISGHTALYWYRQSLGQGLEFLIYFQGNSAPDKSGLPSDRFSAERTGGSVSTLTIQRTQQEDSAVYLCASRMSYRGPSIPQHFGDGTRLSIL.

This chain joins TRBV5-4 and TRBJ2-5, with D possibly being TRBD2 (6 bases). There are 14 residues in the CDR3. CDR1 SGHNT and CDR2 YYREEE come from the germline V gene (reference sequence). Trimming stripped 1 base from V and 8 bases from J, with 15 bases between. The CDR3 DNA reads as TGTGCCAGCAGCTTGAATGGGGGGTCGCGAACCCAGTACTTC. This sequence encodes CASSLNGGSRTQYF.